This T cell receptor (beta chain) was documented in a study of Tregs in tolerant kidney transplant recipients. Study at large: Related graft donors supplied nonmyeloablative bone marrow transplants, and mixed chimerism was transient.

Study-wide findings and caveats: No direct test of biological reproducibility was done here.

Thawed PBMCs were FACS-sorted into unstimulated CD4+CD25+CD127- regulatory T cells, CD4+CD25- non-regulatory cells, CD4 and CD8 cells. With 1 base removed from V and 5 bases from J, the gap between germline ends came to 9 bases. Germline loops: CDR1 PRHDT, CDR2 FYEKMQ (reference sequence). The CDR3 has 14 residues. A note on this clone: The antigen is unknown.

TCRdb keeps only in-frame clones here, not all; method: immunoSEQ multiplex PCR. Counted here are about 66,000 clones, roughly 90% occurring once; the ten biggest clones make up over 9.5%. The source was CD8+ T cells from blood, collected before the transplant. The V gene is TRBV13, the J gene TRBJ2-1; a weak D match, TRBD2 (6 bases). This TCR was recovered from a human donor who received a combined kidney and bone marrow transplant. CDR3 loop: CASSLVAGNNEQFF. Here the CDR3 DNA reads TGTGCCAGCAGCTTAGTTGCGGGAAACAATGAGCAGTTCTTC.